These 21 T cell receptor beta chains share one sample of origin, sequenced in a study of vaccination and CD4 T cells after COVID-19. With the Oncomine TCR Beta short-read assay, DNA from cultured CD4+ T cells was sequenced. TCRdb reanalysed the PCR reads using MiXCR and keeps one entry per CDR3 protein. The repertoire consists of approximately 18,000 distinct CDR3 sequences, with 60% to 85% occurring once and the leading ten covering roughly a sixth. These receptors are not linked to any known antigen. Treatment noted: approximately 11-day PBMC culture with coronavirus spike peptide pools or control peptides (ViraFEST assay). The starting material was CD4+ T cells from blood, cultured in vitro, obtained after SARS-CoV-2 vaccination. These TCRs come from a human donor who received a COVID-19 vaccine.

This rearrangement joins TRBV4-2 to TRBJ1-6; 7 bases are shared with TRBD1. Trimming cost V 2 bases and J 7 bases; bases outside gene matches: 5. The CDR3 length is 15 residues. Germline values: CDR1 LGHNA, CDR2 YNFKEQ. This CDR3 is CASSQQGEINSPLHF. In nucleotides, the CDR3 is TGTGCCAGCAGCCAACAGGGGGAGATCAATTCACCCCTCCACTTT.

This clonotype has a single count. This rearrangement joins TRBV19 to TRBJ1-1, with 7 bases identical to TRBD1. CDR1 is LNHDA, CDR2 SQIVND, per germline (reference sequence). The CDR3 sequence is 13 residues long. Unmatched junction bases numbered 6, after V lost 5 bases and J lost 6 bases. CDR3 bases: TGTGCCAGTAGTGCGGGACAGAGCCCTGAAGCTTTCTTT. As protein: CASSAGQSPEAFF.

The V and J genes are TRBV20-1 and TRBJ2-7; D gene uncertain. Germline-derived CDR1 and CDR2 are DFQATT and SNEGSKA (reference sequence). CDR3 size: 14 residues. The CDR3, as DNA: TGCAGGGATACCGGGCAGGCGTCCTCCTACGAGCAGTACTTC. This translates into CRDTGQASSYEQYF.

This clonotype appeared a single time. The chain joins TRBV6-1 to TRBJ1-5, with D maybe TRBD1 (6 bases). CDR1 is MNHNS, CDR2 SASEGT, per germline. The ends were cut back, 6 bases at V and 4 bases at J, with 13 bases in the middle. The CDR3 sequence is 14 residues long. The CDR3 sequence is CASRTPGQNQPQHF. The CDR3 coding sequence is TGTGCCAGCAGAACTCCGGGACAAAATCAGCCCCAGCATTTT.

The CDR3 DNA reads as TGTGCCTGGAGTCAGGGTACCAATCAGCCCCAGCATTTT. This gives the protein CAWSQGTNQPQHF. This chain joins TRBV30 and TRBJ1-5, with a weak D call TRBD1 (5 bases). Germline V gene sequence: CDR1 GTSNPN, CDR2 SVGIG (reference sequence). The CDR3 has 13 residues. Trimming cost V 2 bases and J 3 bases, with 8 bases left between them.

V gene TRBV12-3 or TRBV12-4 combines with J gene TRBJ1-2; D not resolved. V gave up 2 bases and J gave up 2 bases, with 9 bases separating them. The CDR3 is 14 amino acids. CDR3 nucleotide sequence: TGTGCCAGCAGTTTACTGGACTTAAACTATGGCTACACCTTC. Amino acid sequence: CASSLLDLNYGYTF.

CDR3 in DNA: TGCAGTGCCATCGACAGCGGGCATGGCAATCAGCCCCAGCATTTT. Amino acids: CSAIDSGHGNQPQHF. This chain links TRBV20-1 with TRBJ1-5; D might be TRBD1 (5 bases). CDR3 length: 15 amino acids. The V and J ends lost 6 bases and 2 bases respectively, with 17 bases between them. Per germline, CDR1 DFQATT and CDR2 SNEGSKA (reference sequence).

The chain links TRBV19 to TRBJ1-2; 9 bases are shared with TRBD1. J lost 5 bases, V lost 7 bases, and 5 bases had no gene match. The CDR3 totals 13 residues. The V gene's germline CDR1 is LNHDA and CDR2 SQIVND (reference sequence). The CDR3: CASTTGGWYGYTF. CDR3 in DNA: TGTGCCAGTACCACAGGGGGCTGGTATGGCTACACCTTC.

V usage is TRBV19 and J usage is TRBJ1-5, with TRBD1 matching 7 bases. Germline V gene sequence: CDR1 LNHDA, CDR2 SQIVND (reference sequence). CDR3 length: 14 residues. The J segment lost 0 bases and the V segment lost 8 bases, leaving 4 bases of the junction unmatched. The CDR3 region is CASADRISNQPQHF. CDR3 coding DNA: TGTGCCAGTGCGGACAGGATTAGCAATCAGCCCCAGCATTTT.

This rearrangement joins TRBV12-3 or TRBV12-4 to TRBJ1-2; 8 bases fit TRBD1. The CDR3 consists of 15 residues. With 7 bases clipped from V and 0 bases from J, the junction kept 7 bases outside the gene matches. DNA of the CDR3: TGTGCCAGCACCCCCGGACAGGGACCTAACTATGGCTACACCTTC. It specifies CASTPGQGPNYGYTF.

The chain combines TRBV6-1 with TRBJ1-3, with D unclear. The CDR3 has 15 amino acids. Germline assignment: CDR1 MNHNS and CDR2 SASEGT. V lost 5 bases and J 4 bases, leaving 15 bases between the germline ends. The CDR3 nucleotides read TGTGCCAGCAGTCGCCCTATAGACCGAGGAAACACCATATATTTT. Protein product: CASSRPIDRGNTIYF.

This sequence joins TRBV19 and TRBJ2-1; 12 bases fit TRBD2. The V gene end was trimmed by 4 bases and the J gene end by 4 bases; junction bases not matched to a gene: 2. The length of the CDR3 is 15 residues. Germline V gene lookup returns CDR1 LNHDA and CDR2 SQIVND (reference sequence). Here the CDR3 reads CASSTLAGGYNEQFF. The CDR3 region has the DNA TGTGCCAGTAGTACACTAGCGGGGGGATACAATGAGCAGTTCTTC.

CDR3: CATSEGGRWGETQYF. CDR3 nucleotide sequence: TGTGCCACCAGTGAGGGAGGACGGTGGGGAGAGACCCAGTACTTC. The rearrangement uses TRBV24-1 and TRBJ2-5; tentative D call: TRBD2 (6 bases). This CDR3 contains 15 residues. Germline V lookup: CDR1 KGHDR, CDR2 SFDVKD. V lost 4 bases and J 4 bases, leaving 15 bases between the germline ends.

This chain links TRBV20-1 with TRBJ2-1; TRBD2 agrees at 14 bases. The CDR3 is 15 amino acids. Germline CDR1 and CDR2: DFQATT and SNEGSKA (reference sequence). J gave up 6 bases and V 5 bases, and 6 bases lay outside the gene matches. CDR3 protein: CSAWTSGGTFNEQFF. CDR3 sequence (DNA): TGCAGTGCTTGGACTAGCGGGGGGACGTTCAATGAGCAGTTCTTC.

The rearrangement links TRBV12-3 or TRBV12-4 to TRBJ1-2; D remains unclear. The CDR3 runs 11 residues. Trimming took off 2 bases at V and 8 bases at J, with 6 bases between the two ends. CDR3 sequence reads: CASSLWGGYTF. CDR3 DNA: TGTGCCAGCAGTTTATGGGGAGGCTACACCTTC.

The chain is built from TRBV30 and TRBJ1-2; tentative D call: TRBD1 (6 bases). Germline CDR1 reads GTSNPN; CDR2 reads SVGIG (reference sequence). Trimming cost V 3 bases and J 5 bases, with 16 bases left between them. This CDR3 spans 14 amino acids. The CDR3 protein is CAWRAEGGAYGYTF. CDR3 bases: TGTGCCTGGAGGGCTGAGGGGGGCGCGTATGGCTACACCTTC.

The genes are TRBV12-3 or TRBV12-4 and TRBJ2-3; no clear D gene. V was shortened by 1 base and J by 14 bases, with 13 bases between the two germline ends. CDR3 length: 12 amino acids. In DNA form, the CDR3 reads TGTGCCAGCAGTTTAGTTTCGAGTTACCGGTATTTT. This sequence encodes CASSLVSSYRYF.

This clonotype was seen only a few times. The rearrangement uses TRBV7-8 and TRBJ1-5; tentatively, D is TRBD1 (5 bases). Trimming took off 1 base at V and 5 bases at J, with 9 bases between the two ends. The germline CDR1 and CDR2 sequences are SGHVS and FQNEAQ. The CDR3 covers 14 residues. CDR3 in amino acids: CASSLGQGDQPQHF. CDR3 nucleotide sequence: TGTGCCAGCAGCTTAGGGCAGGGAGATCAGCCCCAGCATTTT.

This clonotype has a handful of counts. The CDR3 reads CASRELGRSYGYTF. The CDR3 DNA sequence: TGTGCCAGCAGAGAGTTGGGAAGGTCGTATGGCTACACCTTC. The gene calls are TRBV6-1 and TRBJ1-2; unclear D gene. This CDR3 has 14 amino acids. V lost 6 bases, J lost 5 bases, and 16 bases lay in between. Germline V CDR1 and CDR2: MNHNS, SASEGT.

This clonotype was picked up a small number of times. The rearrangement links TRBV15 to TRBJ2-3; 11 bases fit TRBD2. V gave up 3 bases and J gave up 0 bases; unmatched junction bases: 8. Looked up from germline, CDR1 is LNHNV and CDR2 is YYDKDF (reference sequence). The CDR3 length is 18 residues. CDR3 sequence reads: CATSSGELAGGSTDTQYF. The DNA for the CDR3 is TGTGCCACCAGCAGTGGGGAGCTAGCGGGGGGTAGCACAGATACGCAGTATTTT.

V gene TRBV7-9 combines with J gene TRBJ2-3; no reliable D call. CDR1 is SEHNR and CDR2 is FQNEAQ in the germline V gene (reference sequence). V lost 5 bases to trimming and J lost 7 bases, with 7 bases between them. The CDR3 has 11 residues. CDR3 nucleotide sequence: TGTGCCAGCAGCGAGGCTTATACGCAGTATTTT. Residues: CASSEAYTQYF.